The 30 T cell receptor beta chains reported below all come from one sample, sequenced in a study of PD-L1 blockade in urothelial cancer (dated by TCRdb to 2016 to 2017). Libraries were prepared through the immunoSEQ multiplex PCR assay. Sourced from immuneACCESS, this table was stored by TCRdb with only in-frame sequences that have V and J called. A share of the clones is absent; for the studies checked, an unresolved V gene accounts for under half, and the remainder has no known explanation. Recorded for this sample are about 52,000 clones; around 79% of them occurred a single time. Less than 5% of the sample belongs to the ten largest clones. The time point label here, explained by the study, means: pretreatment peripheral blood. Specimen: PBMCs, collected around atezolizumab (anti-PD-L1) treatment. Receptor source: a man in his sixties or seventies with urothelial cancer.

This clone is a singleton in its sample. This chain uses TRBV7-9 with TRBJ1-2, with 8 bases that match TRBD1. V gave up 4 bases and J gave up 4 bases; unmatched junction bases: 8. This CDR3 spans 15 amino acids. Germline lookup yields CDR1 SEHNR and CDR2 FQNEAQ (reference sequence). In DNA form, the CDR3 reads TGTGCCAGCAGCTCCGGGACAGGCGGGGGCTATGGCTACACCTTC. It encodes CASSSGTGGGYGYTF.

The chain is built from TRBV10-3 and TRBJ1-4; maybe TRBD1 (5 bases). Germline V gene lookup returns CDR1 ENHRY and CDR2 SYGVKD. V was clipped by 4 bases and J by 5 bases, with 14 bases between them. The CDR3 is 15 residues long. The CDR3 DNA follows: TGTGCCATCAGTGGGGGGGTAGGGAGGAATGAAAAACTGTTTTTT. Its translation is CAISGGVGRNEKLFF.

V and J are TRBV6-1 and TRBJ1-4; the D is unclear. V was pared by 5 bases and J by 3 bases, with 10 bases between. The germline CDR1 and CDR2 sequences are MNHNS and SASEGT. The CDR3 runs 14 residues. CDR3 protein: CASSTSVANEKLFF. The DNA for the CDR3 is TGTGCCAGCAGTACCTCGGTAGCTAATGAAAAACTGTTTTTT.

The rearrangement joins TRBV13 to TRBJ1-5; possibly TRBD1 for D (5 bases). CDR3 length: 14 amino acids. V was trimmed by 3 bases and J by 2 bases, leaving 8 bases between them. Germline-derived CDR1 and CDR2 are PRHDT and FYEKMQ (reference sequence). Written as DNA, the CDR3 is TGTGCCAGCAGCTTTGGACAACGCAATCAGCCCCAGCATTTT. Protein product: CASSFGQRNQPQHF.

This chain uses TRBV5-1 with TRBJ2-7; 7 nucleotides agree with TRBD1. CDR1 and CDR2 from the germline V gene are SGHRS and YFSETQ. The junction had 3 bases not matched to a gene; V was cut back by 0 bases and J by 3 bases. This CDR3 spans 14 amino acids. The CDR3 region has the DNA TGCGCCAGCAGCTTGGCCGGACAGGACTACGAGCAGTACTTC. This gives the protein CASSLAGQDYEQYF.

The chain carries TRBV11-2 and TRBJ2-1; the D gene is possibly TRBD2 (6 bases). The CDR3 consists of 14 residues. Trimming left V 3 bases short and J 10 bases short, with 16 bases between. CDR1 and CDR2 from the germline V gene are SGHAT and FQNNGV. CDR3: CASSLDGSLREQFF. Here the CDR3 DNA reads TGTGCCAGCAGCTTGGACGGGAGTTTACGGGAGCAGTTCTTC.

Comments on this clone: The same CDR3 arises from other DNA sequences in this sample as well. This sequence joins TRBV18 and TRBJ1-1; a weak D match, TRBD1 (5 bases). V dropped 6 bases and J dropped 1 base, with 9 bases sitting between them. Germline CDR1 KGHSH, CDR2 LQKENI. This CDR3 has 13 residues. In DNA form, the CDR3 reads TGTGCCAGCTCTCCTACAGGGAACACTGAAGCTTTCTTT. The encoded protein is CASSPTGNTEAFF.

The chain couples TRBV11-2 to TRBJ2-3, with a weak D call TRBD2 (5 bases). Germline lookup yields CDR1 SGHAT and CDR2 FQNNGV. Trimming pared 4 bases from V and 2 bases from J, leaving 13 bases between. The CDR3 has 15 residues. CDR3 region: CASSSTKDYTDTQYF. DNA for the CDR3: TGTGCCAGCAGCTCAACAAAAGACTACACAGATACGCAGTATTTT. The full variable domain, completed using reference TRBV11-2 and TRBJ2-3, is EAGVAQSPRYKIIEKRQSVAFWCNPISGHATLYWYQQILGQGPKLLIQFQNNGVVDDSQLPKDRFSAERLKGVDSTLKIQPAKLEDSAVYLCASSSTKDYTDTQYFGPGTRLTVL.

The genes are TRBV6-5 and TRBJ2-5, with TRBD2 identical over 7 bases. Germline assignment: CDR1 MNHEY and CDR2 SVGAGI. The CDR3 sequence is 16 residues long. With V trimmed by 2 bases and J by 3 bases, 9 bases remained unmatched. The CDR3 DNA follows: TGTGCCAGCAGTTACAACTCGGCAGGGAGGGAAGAGACCCAGTACTTC. It codes for CASSYNSAGREETQYF.

This chain uses TRBV4-2 with TRBJ2-7, with D possibly TRBD2 on 5 matching bases. The germline gives CDR1 LGHNA, CDR2 YNFKEQ. Trimming took 0 bases from V and 2 from J, leaving 8 bases between them. This CDR3 is built from 14 residues. For the CDR3, the DNA is TGTGCCAGCAGCCAAGAACCCGGGGCCTACGAGCAGTACTTC. This sequence encodes CASSQEPGAYEQYF.

V gene TRBV11-1 combines with J gene TRBJ2-2; D may be TRBD2 (6 bases). Trimming removed 4 bases at V and 5 bases at J, with 14 bases between. The germline CDR1 and CDR2 sequences are SGHAT and FQDESV (reference sequence). There are 15 residues in the CDR3. The CDR3 spells CASSSVGGWTGELFF. The CDR3 DNA sequence: TGTGCCAGCAGCTCTGTGGGGGGATGGACCGGGGAGCTGTTTTTT.

The V call is TRBV11-2, the J call TRBJ2-3; tentatively, D is TRBD1 (8 bases). The CDR3 covers 17 residues. Germline V gene data show CDR1 as SGHAT and CDR2 as FQNNGV. The germline V and J ends were trimmed by 5 bases and 0 bases, with 18 bases remaining between them. The CDR3 here is CASSRGQGGGSTDTQYF. The CDR3 nucleotides read TGTGCCAGCAGCCGCGGACAGGGAGGGGGAAGCACAGATACGCAGTATTTT.

This clone was seen just once. The chain recombines TRBV9 with TRBJ2-1, with D possibly being TRBD1 (6 bases). The germline V gene has CDR1 SGDLS and CDR2 YYNGEE. V lost 3 bases, J lost 3 bases, and 13 bases lay in between. This CDR3 comprises 15 residues. The CDR3 nucleotides are TGTGCCAGCAGCGCCCAAGGACAGCTCTACAATGAGCAGTTCTTC. Its translation is CASSAQGQLYNEQFF.

The rearrangement joins TRBV4-1 to TRBJ1-2, with 8 bases matching TRBD1. CDR3 size: 15 residues. With 5 bases clipped from V and 2 bases from J, the junction kept 7 bases outside the gene matches. Per germline, CDR1 MGHRA and CDR2 YSYEKL. CDR3 residues: CASSSLTGANYGYTF. The CDR3 nucleotides read TGCGCCAGCAGCTCGTTGACAGGGGCCAACTATGGCTACACCTTC.

The V and J genes are TRBV7-2 and TRBJ1-5, with unresolved D. Trimming removed 4 bases from V and 2 bases from J, with 6 bases in between. Germline-derived CDR1 and CDR2 are SGHTA and FQGNSA. CDR3 length equals 13 residues. The CDR3 sequence is CASSYGGNQPQHF. The CDR3 region has the DNA TGTGCCAGCAGCTACGGAGGCAATCAGCCCCAGCATTTT.

The genes are TRBV10-3 and TRBJ1-1, with D unclear. V was trimmed by 10 bases and J by 0 bases, leaving 15 bases between them. Germline CDR1 and CDR2: ENHRY and SYGVKD. The CDR3 is 14 amino acids. In DNA form, the CDR3 reads TGTGCCACCCGGTTTGAGCCCATGAACACTGAAGCTTTCTTT. This gives the protein CATRFEPMNTEAFF.

This clone was found a few times. The rearrangement links TRBV25-1 to TRBJ2-4, with TRBD2 as a possible D gene (6 bases). Between the trimmed V and J ends, which lost 10 bases and 7 bases, there was a span of 17 bases. The germline CDR1 and CDR2 sequences are MGHDK and SYGVNS. The CDR3 totals 13 residues. CDR3 sequence reads: CATKEGLKNIQYF. In DNA form, the CDR3 reads TGTGCCACCAAGGAGGGCCTAAAGAACATTCAGTACTTC.

This clone has only one observation. The genes are TRBV5-1 and TRBJ1-2, with D possibly being TRBD1 (5 bases). The CDR3 is made up of 14 amino acids. Germline V CDR1 and CDR2: SGHRS, YFSETQ. Between the trimmed V and J ends, which lost 0 bases and 4 bases, there was a span of 10 bases. The CDR3 nucleotides are TGCGCCAGCAGCTTGGACAGGACTATCTATGGCTACACCTTC. Translation: CASSLDRTIYGYTF.

The rearrangement links TRBV7-2 to TRBJ2-3; 11 nucleotides match TRBD2. Germline V CDR1 and CDR2: SGHTA, FQGNSA. V lost 1 base to trimming and J lost 4 bases; unmatched junction nucleotides: 10. The CDR3 is made up of 18 amino acids. CDR3 nucleotide sequence: TGTGCCAGCAGCTTAGTCCCTAGCGGGGGGAAGAAGTCAGATACGCAGTATTTT. This gives the protein CASSLVPSGGKKSDTQYF.

V and J are TRBV5-5 and TRBJ1-2; possible D gene TRBD1, 5 bases. Trimming shortened V by 1 base and J by 3 bases, and 10 bases separated the two germline ends. The CDR3 is 14 residues long. From germline, CDR1 is SGHKS and CDR2 YYEKEE (reference sequence). CDR3 DNA: TGTGCCAGCAGCTTGCTTTCCAGGGACTATGGCTACACCTTC. The encoded protein is CASSLLSRDYGYTF.

The chain uses TRBV28 and TRBJ2-5; 7 nucleotides line up with TRBD1. The CDR3 runs 17 residues. Germline values: CDR1 MDHEN, CDR2 SYDVKM. After removal of 2 bases from V and 2 bases from J, the junction contained 11 bases not matched to a gene. The CDR3 sequence is CASSLGAGTVKQETQYF. The CDR3 region has the DNA TGTGCCAGCAGTTTAGGCGCCGGGACAGTAAAACAAGAGACCCAGTACTTC.

The table lists this clone with a few counts. This rearrangement joins TRBV5-4 to TRBJ2-5, with TRBD1 matching over 9 bases. The CDR3 length is 16 residues. Germline V gene sequence: CDR1 SGHNT, CDR2 YYREEE (reference sequence). Trimming took 4 bases from V and 4 from J; bases not matched to a gene: 11. As DNA, the CDR3 is TGTGCCAGCAGCCAGAAAAAGACAGGGGGGGGAGAGACCCAGTACTTC. Translation gives CASSQKKTGGGETQYF. The full variable domain, in which reference TRBV5-4 and TRBJ2-5 provide the parts outside the CDR3, is ETGVTQSPTHLIKTRGQQVTLRCSSQSGHNTVSWYQQALGQGPQFIFQYYREEENGRGNFPPRFSGLQFPNYSSELNVNALELDDSALYLCASSQKKTGGGETQYFGPGTRLLVL.

This chain connects TRBV27 to TRBJ2-7, with 14 bases fitting TRBD2. CDR1 is MNHEY, CDR2 SMNVEV, per germline (reference sequence). CDR3 size: 15 residues. V lost 5 bases and J lost 7; bases outside the gene matches: 7. Here the CDR3 DNA reads TGTGCCAGCAGTCAAAGACTAGCGGGGGGGGGAGAGCAGTACTTC. It yields the protein CASSQRLAGGGEQYF.

This chain joins TRBV18 and TRBJ1-2, with 7 positions matching TRBD1. Trimming at V came to 1 base and at J to 13 bases, leaving 12 bases not matched to a gene. CDR1 is KGHSH and CDR2 is LQKENI in the germline V gene. The CDR3 extends over 14 amino acids. The DNA of the CDR3 is TGTGCCAGCTCACCACGACAGGTGGAGGGGGCCCCCACCTTC. Translated: CASSPRQVEGAPTF.

The rearrangement links TRBV5-4 to TRBJ2-1; 8 bases fit TRBD1. The germline CDR1 and CDR2 sequences are SGHNT and YYREEE (reference sequence). Trimming cost V 4 bases and J 4 bases; bases outside gene matches: 7. This CDR3 spans 15 amino acids. CDR3 nucleotide sequence: TGTGCCAGCAGCGAGGGACAGGCGGGATACAATGAGCAGTTCTTC. Translation gives CASSEGQAGYNEQFF.

This CDR3 reads CSGGGQSYGYTF. The CDR3 nucleotides are TGCAGCGGAGGGGGACAGAGCTATGGCTACACCTTC. J is TRBJ1-2 and V is TRBV29-1, with 7 nucleotides matching TRBD1. The CDR3 consists of 12 residues. The V gene end was trimmed by 7 bases and the J gene end by 4 bases; junction bases not matched to a gene: 6. Germline values: CDR1 SQVTM, CDR2 ANQGSEA.

In the case of this clone: Its ends do not fully match the called genes, so a read error is possible. This CDR3 is CASSQTGVQPQHF. The CDR3 coding sequence is TGTGCCAGCAGCCAGACAGGGGTGCAGCCCCAGCATTTT. The chain is built from TRBV5-1 and TRBJ1-5; the match to TRBD1 covers 8 bases. The CDR3 contains 13 residues. Per the germline V gene, CDR1 is SGHRS and CDR2 is YFSETQ.

This clone qualifies as medium-sized. The J gene is TRBJ1-1, the V gene TRBV11-3, with D possibly being TRBD1 (6 bases). V dropped 3 bases and J dropped 3 bases, with 8 bases sitting between them. The CDR3 extends over 13 amino acids. Germline V lookup: CDR1 SGHNT, CDR2 YENEEA. The CDR3 here is CASSFGGHTEAFF. The CDR3 DNA sequence: TGTGCCAGCAGCTTTGGGGGCCACACTGAAGCTTTCTTT.

V gene TRBV18 combines with J gene TRBJ2-1; D is perhaps TRBD1 (6 bases). There are 15 residues in the CDR3. Trimming shortened V by 5 bases and J by 4 bases, and 15 bases separated the two germline ends. Germline V gene sequence: CDR1 KGHSH, CDR2 LQKENI. In DNA form, the CDR3 reads TGTGCCAGCTCAAACATAGGGGGACGATACAATGAGCAGTTCTTC. It yields the protein CASSNIGGRYNEQFF.

The rearrangement links TRBV5-1 to TRBJ1-1; unclear D gene. The germline V gene encodes CDR1 SGHRS and CDR2 YFSETQ. Trimming left V 5 bases short and J 0 bases short, with 8 bases between. The CDR3 totals 13 residues. Here the CDR3 reads CASRDSMNTEAFF. The DNA for the CDR3 is TGCGCCAGCAGGGACTCGATGAACACTGAAGCTTTCTTT.